The 25 T cell receptor beta chains below were found in one sample sequenced in a study of T cells in Graves' hyperthyroidism and ophthalmopathy (dated by TCRdb to the late 2010s). Library method: multiplex PCR. Sequencing was carried out with an Illumina HiSeq 2000. Amplification of TCR beta CDR3 regions was carried out from RNA transcripts. A first-round RT-PCR of the TCR CDR3 used the HTBI primer set with the Qiagen OneStep RT-PCR kit. TCRdb reprocessed the public reads (quality trimming at Q25 with fastp, clone calling with MiXCR) and kept in-frame beta chains. Records with the same CDR3 protein are collapsed into one entry carrying the most frequent genes and DNA. Here the sample has about 550,000 distinct CDR3 sequences; less than 25% occur a single time. Around 27% of the sample comes from the top ten. The sequencing input was blood. The source is a man between 18 and 29 years old with Graves' hyperthyroidism.

In this sample, this clonotype turned up many times. The chain uses TRBV30 and TRBJ2-7; no firm D call. Trimming removed 3 bases at V and 3 bases at J, with 12 bases between. CDR3 length: 13 amino acids. The germline CDR1 and CDR2 sequences are GTSNPN and SVGIG (reference sequence). The DNA for the CDR3 is TGTGCCTGGAGCGTAGCAAGTATCTACGAGCAGTACTTC. Its translation is CAWSVASIYEQYF. Looking up the rest from reference TRBV30 and TRBJ2-7 gives the full variable domain: SQTIHQWPATLVQPVGSPLSLECTVEGTSNPNLYWYRQAAGRGLQLLFYSVGIGQISSEVPQNLSASRPQDRQFILSSKKLLLSDSGFYLCAWSVASIYEQYFGPGTRLTVT.

This clonotype occurred many times. The chain couples TRBV10-3 to TRBJ2-7, with D tentatively TRBD1 (5 bases). V was cut by 4 bases and J by 4 bases, with 8 bases left in between. Germline-derived CDR1 and CDR2 are ENHRY and SYGVKD. The CDR3 sequence is 12 residues long. CDR3 region: CAISGKGYEQYF. As DNA, the CDR3 is TGTGCCATCAGTGGAAAGGGGTACGAGCAGTACTTC.

This clonotype was counted many times. The chain employs TRBV6-2 or TRBV6-3 and TRBJ1-1; D is unresolved. V was clipped by 5 bases and J by 8 bases, with 12 bases between them. CDR1 and CDR2 from the germline V gene are MNHEY and SVGEGT. This CDR3 has 12 residues. CDR3 amino acids: CASSDDTLEAFF. The CDR3 DNA is TGTGCCAGCAGTGATGACACTCTCGAAGCTTTCTTT.

The sample holds many counts of this clonotype. The chain is built from TRBV20-1 and TRBJ1-1; perhaps TRBD1 as D (6 bases). Deletions cut 3 bases from V and 7 bases from J, with 15 bases between. This CDR3 contains 13 residues. Germline CDR1 reads DFQATT; CDR2 reads SNEGSKA (reference sequence). The CDR3 is CSASPDSLYEAFF. CDR3 nucleotide sequence: TGCAGTGCTAGCCCGGACAGTCTATATGAAGCTTTCTTT.

This clonotype was seen ten or more times. This chain joins TRBV28 and TRBJ2-5, with no clear D. The germline V and J ends were trimmed by 4 bases and 1 base, with 16 bases remaining between them. The CDR3 length is 16 residues. In germline, CDR1 is MDHEN, CDR2 SYDVKM. This CDR3 reads CASSSVEEEVQETQYF. In DNA, the CDR3 is TGTGCCAGCAGTTCCGTCGAGGAAGAGGTCCAAGAGACCCAGTACTTC.

This clonotype was observed at least ten times. J is TRBJ2-2 and V is TRBV5-1; 9 bases map to TRBD1. The CDR3 loop spans 17 amino acids. Germline V gene sequence: CDR1 SGHRS, CDR2 YFSETQ. Trimming took 4 bases from V and 1 from J; bases not matched to a gene: 8. In nucleotides, the CDR3 is TGCGCCAGCAGCCCGACAACAGGGGGCGAGAACACCGGGGAGCTGTTTTTT. Its protein is CASSPTTGGENTGELFF.

The rearrangement uses TRBV27 and TRBJ2-7, with D perhaps TRBD2 (5 bases). From germline, CDR1 is MNHEY and CDR2 SMNVEV (reference sequence). V dropped 11 bases and J dropped 6 bases, with 20 bases sitting between them. This CDR3 has 13 residues. The CDR3 DNA reads TGTGCCTCACTAGGCGGGTGGGGTTCCGAGCAGTACTTC. The encoded protein is CASLGGWGSEQYF.

This clonotype has a count of ten or more. The chain joins TRBV2 to TRBJ2-4, with D maybe TRBD1 (6 bases). The V and J ends lost 10 bases and 1 base respectively, with 14 bases between them. Germline CDR1 is SNHLY and CDR2 is FYNNEI. The CDR3 totals 14 residues. This CDR3 reads CATQGRRAKNIQYF. The CDR3 DNA sequence: TGTGCCACTCAGGGGAGAAGGGCCAAAAACATTCAGTACTTC.

CDR3 sequence reads: CSAGTSGRNPWDEQYF. CDR3 DNA sequence: TGCAGTGCGGGGACTAGCGGGAGAAACCCCTGGGACGAGCAGTACTTC. The chain employs TRBV20-1 and TRBJ2-7; 14 nucleotides line up with TRBD2. With 6 bases clipped from V and 5 bases from J, the junction kept 12 bases outside the gene matches. Germline CDR1 reads DFQATT; CDR2 reads SNEGSKA (reference sequence). The CDR3 length is 16 residues.

With respect to this clonotype: One base away lies a much larger clone, so this may be a sequencing read error. The chain combines TRBV6-1 with TRBJ1-2; D not resolved. Germline V gene sequence: CDR1 MNHNS, CDR2 SASEGT. CDR3 length equals 14 residues. Trimming cost V 6 bases and J 4 bases, with 15 bases left between them. The CDR3 DNA sequence: TGTGCCAGCAGAGCCTCCGAGGTTGGCTATGGCTACACCTTC. Protein sequence: CASRASEVGYGYTF.

The chain has TRBV6-2 or TRBV6-3 and TRBJ2-5; 9 bases line up with TRBD1. This CDR3 spans 14 amino acids. The germline CDR1 and CDR2 sequences are MNHEY and SVGEGT. J lost 1 base, V lost 6 bases, and 3 bases had no gene match. The CDR3 DNA reads as TGTGCCAGCAGCGGGACAGGGACCCAAGAGACCCAGTACTTC. Protein product: CASSGTGTQETQYF.

Many counts were recorded for this clonotype. The chain recombines TRBV20-1 with TRBJ2-7, with TRBD1 matching 10 bases. V lost 6 bases and J lost 5; bases outside the gene matches: 10. Germline CDR1 is DFQATT and CDR2 is SNEGSKA (reference sequence). The CDR3 spans 14 residues. The CDR3 here is CSAARQGATDEQYF. The CDR3 region has the DNA TGCAGTGCGGCGCGACAGGGGGCGACGGACGAGCAGTACTTC.

V is TRBV10-3 and J is TRBJ2-2; 11 nucleotides line up with TRBD2. CDR1 and CDR2 from the germline V gene are ENHRY and SYGVKD. Trimming removed 10 bases from V and 2 bases from J; junction bases left unmatched: 12. The CDR3 contains 17 residues. In DNA, the CDR3 is TGTGCCACCTCCAAGGCGGGACTAGCGGCCAACACCGGGGAGCTGTTTTTT. As protein: CATSKAGLAANTGELFF.

The CDR3 region has the DNA TGTGCCAGCAGCCAACGACTAGCGGGAGAGGGGGAGACCCAGTACTTC. It yields the protein CASSQRLAGEGETQYF. This rearrangement joins TRBV28 to TRBJ2-5, with 12 bases lining up with TRBD2. The CDR3 extends over 16 amino acids. V lost 6 bases, J lost 5 bases, and 10 bases stayed unmatched. Per the germline V gene, CDR1 is MDHEN and CDR2 is SYDVKM. The variable domain in full, with the rest retrieved from reference TRBV28 and TRBJ2-5, is DVKVTQSSRYLVKRTGEKVFLECVQDMDHENMFWYRQDPGLGLRLIYFSYDVKMKEKGDIPEGYSVSREKKERFSLILESASTNQTSMYLCASSQRLAGEGETQYFGPGTRLLVL.

This clonotype was found many times. The chain combines TRBV27 with TRBJ2-7; 10 nucleotides agree with TRBD2. Losses at the gene ends were 0 bases for V and 4 bases for J; bases not matched to a gene: 3. Germline V gives CDR1 MNHEY, CDR2 SMNVEV (reference sequence). The CDR3 consists of 15 residues. The CDR3 region has the DNA TGTGCCAGCAGTTTATCCCTAGCGGGGGTGTACGAGCAGTACTTC. Amino acid sequence: CASSLSLAGVYEQYF.

This clonotype was picked up one time. The chain has TRBV30 and TRBJ1-2; 8 nucleotides line up with TRBD1. From germline, CDR1 is GTSNPN and CDR2 SVGIG (reference sequence). The CDR3 runs 12 residues. V lost 5 bases and J lost 4; bases outside the gene matches: 3. The CDR3 region has the DNA TGTGCCTGGGGACAGGGATTCTATGGCTACACCTTC. This sequence encodes CAWGQGFYGYTF.

This clonotype was found many times. This chain connects TRBV12-3 or TRBV12-4 to TRBJ2-5, with D uncertain. The germline V and J ends were trimmed by 4 bases and 2 bases, with 8 bases remaining between them. The CDR3 spans 13 residues. The CDR3 coding sequence is TGTGCCAGCAGTTCCAGGCAACAAGAGACCCAGTACTTC. This encodes CASSSRQQETQYF.

The chain's CDR3 is CASGLLRRQANTGELFF. In nucleotides, the CDR3 is TGTGCTAGTGGTTTGCTTCGTAGACAGGCGAACACCGGGGAGCTGTTTTTT. This rearrangement joins TRBV12-5 to TRBJ2-2, with D possibly TRBD1 on 6 matching bases. CDR3 length equals 17 residues. V lost 2 bases and J lost 0, with 13 bases in between. CDR1 is LGHNT, CDR2 FRNRAP, per germline.

CDR3 amino acids: CASSLWGKREAFF. The CDR3 coding sequence is TGTGCCAGCAGTTTATGGGGTAAAAGAGAAGCTTTCTTT. V and J are TRBV28 and TRBJ1-1, with D unclear. The V end lost 0 bases, the J end lost 8 bases, and 10 bases lay between the germline ends. The CDR3 has 13 amino acids. Germline-derived CDR1 and CDR2 are MDHEN and SYDVKM.

This clonotype was picked up many times. The V and J genes are TRBV6-5 and TRBJ1-5; D gene unclear. V gave up 7 bases and J gave up 6 bases, with 13 bases separating them. The germline V gene encodes CDR1 MNHEY and CDR2 SVGAGI. There are 13 residues in the CDR3. In nucleotides, the CDR3 is TGTGCCAGCACCCTGGTGGGGTCTCAGCCCCAGCATTTT. Protein: CASTLVGSQPQHF.

This clonotype was seen many times. V usage is TRBV19 and J usage is TRBJ1-5; possibly TRBD1 for D (6 bases). CDR1 and CDR2 (germline): LNHDA, SQIVND (reference sequence). The V end was cut by 3 bases, the J end by 7 bases, with 10 bases between. CDR3 size: 13 residues. In nucleotides, the CDR3 is TGTGCCAGTAGTATCGGGGGGCGGCAGCCCCAGCATTTT. Its translation is CASSIGGRQPQHF.

The rearrangement uses TRBV4-1 and TRBJ1-1; D is unresolved. The CDR3 is 16 amino acids. Germline V gene sequence: CDR1 MGHRA, CDR2 YSYEKL. V was pared by 1 base and J by 2 bases, with 14 bases between. The CDR3 protein is CASSQAGLDFNTEAFF. The CDR3 DNA reads as TGCGCCAGCAGCCAAGCCGGACTGGATTTCAACACTGAAGCTTTCTTT.

The table lists this clonotype with many counts. V usage is TRBV28 and J usage is TRBJ2-2; TRBD1 agrees at 9 bases. V gave up 5 bases and J gave up 2 bases; unmatched junction bases: 6. This CDR3 comprises 16 residues. Germline assignment: CDR1 MDHEN and CDR2 SYDVKM. The CDR3 spells CASSAPGQGNTGELFF. The DNA of the CDR3 is TGTGCCAGCAGTGCACCGGGACAGGGAAACACCGGGGAGCTGTTTTTT. Complete variable domain (other parts from reference TRBV28 and TRBJ2-2): DVKVTQSSRYLVKRTGEKVFLECVQDMDHENMFWYRQDPGLGLRLIYFSYDVKMKEKGDIPEGYSVSREKKERFSLILESASTNQTSMYLCASSAPGQGNTGELFFGEGSRLTVL.

This clonotype came up many times. This chain uses TRBV2 with TRBJ1-1, with 7 positions matching TRBD1. Germline V gene lookup returns CDR1 SNHLY and CDR2 FYNNEI. Trimming took 9 bases from V and 6 from J; bases not matched to a gene: 4. The CDR3 spans 11 residues. The CDR3, as DNA: TGTGCCAGTAGACAGGGCCCTGAAGCTTTCTTT. The encoded protein is CASRQGPEAFF.

This clonotype was counted many times. The V gene is TRBV19, the J gene TRBJ1-1, with D uncertain. In germline, CDR1 is LNHDA, CDR2 SQIVND (reference sequence). Between the trimmed V and J ends, which lost 1 base and 1 base, there was a span of 7 bases. This CDR3 has 14 residues. CDR3 nucleotide sequence: TGTGCCAGTAGTATAGTATCCGGGAACACTGAAGCTTTCTTT. Translating gives CASSIVSGNTEAFF.